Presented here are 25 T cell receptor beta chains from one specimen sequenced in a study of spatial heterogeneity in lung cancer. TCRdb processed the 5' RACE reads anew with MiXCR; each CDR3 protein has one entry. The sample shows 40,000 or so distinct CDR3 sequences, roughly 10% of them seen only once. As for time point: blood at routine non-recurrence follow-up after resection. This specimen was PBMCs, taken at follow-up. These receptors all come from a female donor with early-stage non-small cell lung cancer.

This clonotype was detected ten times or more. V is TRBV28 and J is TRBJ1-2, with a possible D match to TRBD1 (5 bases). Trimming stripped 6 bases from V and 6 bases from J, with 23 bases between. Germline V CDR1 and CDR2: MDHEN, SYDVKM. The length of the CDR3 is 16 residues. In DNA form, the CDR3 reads TGTGCCAGCAGGCCTGCCTCAGCAGGGAAGATTCATGGCTACACCTTC. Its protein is CASRPASAGKIHGYTF.

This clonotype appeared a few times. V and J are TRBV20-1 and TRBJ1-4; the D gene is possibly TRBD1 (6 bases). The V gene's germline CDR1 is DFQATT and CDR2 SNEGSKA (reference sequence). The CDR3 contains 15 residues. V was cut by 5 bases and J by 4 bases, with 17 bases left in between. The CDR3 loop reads CSARGSTGFNEKLFF. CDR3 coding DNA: TGCAGTGCTCGCGGGTCTACAGGGTTTAATGAAAAACTGTTTTTT.

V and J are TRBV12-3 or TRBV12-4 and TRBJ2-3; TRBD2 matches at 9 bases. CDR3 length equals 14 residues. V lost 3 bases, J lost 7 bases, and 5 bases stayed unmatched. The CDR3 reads CASSLAGGSHTQYF. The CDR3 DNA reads TGTGCCAGCAGTTTGGCGGGGGGGTCCCATACGCAGTATTTT.

The CDR3 region is CASNPPGRGPMRYTF. DNA for the CDR3: TGCGCCAGCAATCCCCCTGGCAGGGGACCGATGCGCTACACCTTC. V usage is TRBV4-1 and J usage is TRBJ1-2; weak D call: TRBD1 (6 bases). Germline V gene sequence: CDR1 MGHRA, CDR2 YSYEKL. With 7 bases removed from V and 9 bases from J, the gap between germline ends came to 24 bases. This CDR3 is 15 amino acids long.

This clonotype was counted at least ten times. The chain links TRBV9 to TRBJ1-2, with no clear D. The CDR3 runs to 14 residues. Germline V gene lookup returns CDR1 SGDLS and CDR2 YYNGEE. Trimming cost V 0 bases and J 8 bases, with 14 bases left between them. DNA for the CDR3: TGTGCCAGCAGCGTAGAGTCCCAGATGGACGGCTACACCTTC. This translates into CASSVESQMDGYTF. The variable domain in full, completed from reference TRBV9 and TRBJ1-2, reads DSGVTQTPKHLITATGQRVTLRCSPRSGDLSVYWYQQSLDQGLQFLIQYYNGEERAKGNILERFSAQQFPDLHSELNLSSLELGDSALYFCASSVESQMDGYTFGSGTRLTVV.

CDR3 bases: TGTGCCAGCAGACCCCAACCGGGACAGGGGGGTCTAGGGGCCAACGTCCTGACTTTC. Encoded protein: CASRPQPGQGGLGANVLTF. This chain joins TRBV27 and TRBJ2-6; 11 positions agree with TRBD1. V was pared by 6 bases and J by 4 bases, with 14 bases of the junction left unmatched. The length of the CDR3 is 19 residues. The germline gives CDR1 MNHEY, CDR2 SMNVEV (reference sequence).

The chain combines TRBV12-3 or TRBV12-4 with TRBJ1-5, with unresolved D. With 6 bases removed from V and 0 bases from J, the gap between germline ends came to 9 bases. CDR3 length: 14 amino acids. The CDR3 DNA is TGTGCCAGCAGCATAGTAGGTAGCAATCAGCCCCAGCATTTT. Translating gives CASSIVGSNQPQHF.

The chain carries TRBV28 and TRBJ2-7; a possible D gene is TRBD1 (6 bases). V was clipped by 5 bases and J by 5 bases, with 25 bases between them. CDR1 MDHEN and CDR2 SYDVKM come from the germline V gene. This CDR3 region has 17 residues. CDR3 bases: TGTGCCAGCAGTGGAAGACAGGCCGCCGGGTTCTACCACGAGCAGTACTTC. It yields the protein CASSGRQAAGFYHEQYF.

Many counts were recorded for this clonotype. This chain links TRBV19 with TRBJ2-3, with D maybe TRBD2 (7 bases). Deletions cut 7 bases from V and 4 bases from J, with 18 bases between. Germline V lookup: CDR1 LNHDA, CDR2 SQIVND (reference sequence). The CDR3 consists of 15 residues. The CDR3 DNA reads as TGTGCCAGTATGGTGCGGGGGCCCGGCGCAGATACGCAGTATTTT. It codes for CASMVRGPGADTQYF.

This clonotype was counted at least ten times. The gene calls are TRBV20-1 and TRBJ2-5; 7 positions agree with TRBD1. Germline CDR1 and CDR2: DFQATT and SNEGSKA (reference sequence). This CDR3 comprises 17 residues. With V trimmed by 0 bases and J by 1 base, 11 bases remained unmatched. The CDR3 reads CSARDREYRGLQETQYF. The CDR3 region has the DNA TGCAGTGCTAGAGATCGAGAGTACAGGGGCCTCCAAGAGACCCAGTACTTC.

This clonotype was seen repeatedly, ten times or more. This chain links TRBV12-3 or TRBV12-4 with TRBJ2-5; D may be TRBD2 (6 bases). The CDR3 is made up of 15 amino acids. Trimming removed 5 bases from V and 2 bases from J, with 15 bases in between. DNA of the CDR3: TGTGCCAGCAGTCCTGGGGACTCCTTTCAAGAGACCCAGTACTTC. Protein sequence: CASSPGDSFQETQYF.

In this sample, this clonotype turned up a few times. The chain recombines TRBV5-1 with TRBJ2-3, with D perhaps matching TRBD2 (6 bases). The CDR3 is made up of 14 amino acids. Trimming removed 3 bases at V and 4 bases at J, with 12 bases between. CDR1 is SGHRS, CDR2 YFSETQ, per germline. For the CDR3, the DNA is TGCGCCAGCAGCTCACCTAGCGCCGCAGATACGCAGTATTTT. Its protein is CASSSPSAADTQYF. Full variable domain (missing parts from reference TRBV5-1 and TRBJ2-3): KAGVTQTPRYLIKTRGQQVTLSCSPISGHRSVSWYQQTPGQGLQFLFEYFSETQRNKGNFPGRFSGRQFSNSRSEMNVSTLELGDSALYLCASSSPSAADTQYFGPGTRLTVL.

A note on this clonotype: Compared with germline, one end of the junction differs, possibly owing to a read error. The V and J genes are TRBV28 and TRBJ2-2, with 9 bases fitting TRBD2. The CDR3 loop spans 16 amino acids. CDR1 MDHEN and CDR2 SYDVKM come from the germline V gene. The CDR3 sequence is CVSSAPRLAVAGELFF. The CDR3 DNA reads TGTGTCAGCAGTGCCCCGCGACTAGCGGTAGCCGGGGAGCTGTTTTTT.

The CDR3 sequence is CASSELGARRAFF. The DNA of the CDR3 is TGTGCCAGCAGTGAGTTGGGGGCGCGGAGAGCTTTCTTT. The chain is built from TRBV2 and TRBJ1-1; D perhaps matches TRBD1 (6 bases). Germline V gives CDR1 SNHLY, CDR2 FYNNEI. The CDR3 runs to 13 residues. V gave up 3 bases and J gave up 10 bases, with 15 bases separating them.

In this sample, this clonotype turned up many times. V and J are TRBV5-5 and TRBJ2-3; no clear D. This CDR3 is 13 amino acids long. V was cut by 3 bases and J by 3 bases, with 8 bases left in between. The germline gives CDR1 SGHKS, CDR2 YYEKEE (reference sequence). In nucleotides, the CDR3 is TGTGCCAGCAGCTCGGACGAGACAGATACGCAGTATTTT. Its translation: CASSSDETDTQYF.

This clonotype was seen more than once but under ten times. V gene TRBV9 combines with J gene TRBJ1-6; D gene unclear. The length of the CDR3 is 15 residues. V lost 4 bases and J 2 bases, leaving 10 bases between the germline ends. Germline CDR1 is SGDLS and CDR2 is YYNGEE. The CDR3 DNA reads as TGTGCCAGCAGCCCGGGCGGAGCCTATAATTCACCCCTCCACTTT. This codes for CASSPGGAYNSPLHF.

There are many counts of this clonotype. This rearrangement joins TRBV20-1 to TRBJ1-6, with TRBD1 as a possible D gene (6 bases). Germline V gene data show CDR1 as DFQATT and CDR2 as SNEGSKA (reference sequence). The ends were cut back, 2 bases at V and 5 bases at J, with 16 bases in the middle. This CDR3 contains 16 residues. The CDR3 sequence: CSARPSPTGDNSPLHF. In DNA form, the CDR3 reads TGCAGTGCTAGACCTTCCCCGACAGGAGATAATTCACCCCTCCACTTT.

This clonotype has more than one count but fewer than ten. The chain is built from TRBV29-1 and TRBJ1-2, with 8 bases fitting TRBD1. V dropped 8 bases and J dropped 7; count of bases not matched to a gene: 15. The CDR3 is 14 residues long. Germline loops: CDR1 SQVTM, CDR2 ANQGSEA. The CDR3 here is CSSVGDRGGSGYTF. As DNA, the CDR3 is TGCAGCTCTGTCGGTGACAGGGGCGGGAGTGGCTACACCTTC.

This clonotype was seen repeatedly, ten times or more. The CDR3 is CASSTRLSHEQYF. The CDR3 DNA follows: TGTGCCAGTAGTACTCGACTGAGCCACGAGCAGTACTTC. The genes are TRBV19 and TRBJ2-7; D uncertain. Trimming left V 4 bases short and J 5 bases short, with 12 bases between. Per germline, CDR1 LNHDA and CDR2 SQIVND (reference sequence). The CDR3 sequence is 13 residues long.

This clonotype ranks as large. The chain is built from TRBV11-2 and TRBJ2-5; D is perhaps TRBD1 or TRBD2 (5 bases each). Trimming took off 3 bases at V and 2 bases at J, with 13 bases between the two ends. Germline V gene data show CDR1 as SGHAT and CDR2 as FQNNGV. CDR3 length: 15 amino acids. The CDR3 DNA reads TGTGCCAGCAGCTTCTGGGCAGGGAGACAAGAGACCCAGTACTTC. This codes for CASSFWAGRQETQYF. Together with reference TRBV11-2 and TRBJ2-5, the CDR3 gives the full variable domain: EAGVAQSPRYKIIEKRQSVAFWCNPISGHATLYWYQQILGQGPKLLIQFQNNGVVDDSQLPKDRFSAERLKGVDSTLKIQPAKLEDSAVYLCASSFWAGRQETQYFGPGTRLLVL.

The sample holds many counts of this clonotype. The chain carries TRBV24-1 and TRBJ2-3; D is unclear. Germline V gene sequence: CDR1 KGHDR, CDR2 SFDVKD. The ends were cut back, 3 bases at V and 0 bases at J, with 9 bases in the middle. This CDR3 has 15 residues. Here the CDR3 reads CATSDASSSTDTQYF. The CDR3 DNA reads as TGTGCCACCAGTGATGCCAGTTCCAGCACAGATACGCAGTATTTT.

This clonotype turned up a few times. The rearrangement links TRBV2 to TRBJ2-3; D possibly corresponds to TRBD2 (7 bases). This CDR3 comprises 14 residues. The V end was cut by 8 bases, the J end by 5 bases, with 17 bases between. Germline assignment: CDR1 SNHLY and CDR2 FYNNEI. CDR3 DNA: TGTGCCAGCCATTCGGGGGGCCAAGTAGATACGCAGTATTTT. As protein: CASHSGGQVDTQYF.

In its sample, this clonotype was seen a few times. The CDR3 region is CASRNTGSYEQYF. CDR3 DNA: TGTGCCAGCAGGAATACTGGTTCCTACGAGCAGTACTTC. The chain has TRBV6-1 and TRBJ2-7; unclear D gene. The CDR3 is made up of 13 amino acids. Germline V CDR1 and CDR2: MNHNS, SASEGT. V lost 6 bases, J lost 1 base, and 10 bases lay in between.

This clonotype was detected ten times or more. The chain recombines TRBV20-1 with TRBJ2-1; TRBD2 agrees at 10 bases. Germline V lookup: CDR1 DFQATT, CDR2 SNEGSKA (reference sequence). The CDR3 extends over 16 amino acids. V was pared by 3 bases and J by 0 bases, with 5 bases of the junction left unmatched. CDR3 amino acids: CSARSGLADSYNEQFF. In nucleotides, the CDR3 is TGCAGTGCTAGGTCCGGACTAGCGGACTCCTACAATGAGCAGTTCTTC.

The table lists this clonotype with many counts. The chain's CDR3 is CASRMDNEAFF. The DNA for the CDR3 is TGTGCCAGTAGGATGGATAATGAAGCTTTCTTT. The chain carries TRBV19 and TRBJ1-1; no firm D call. Trimming removed 6 bases from V and 7 bases from J, with 9 bases in between. In germline, CDR1 is LNHDA, CDR2 SQIVND (reference sequence). The CDR3 spans 11 residues.